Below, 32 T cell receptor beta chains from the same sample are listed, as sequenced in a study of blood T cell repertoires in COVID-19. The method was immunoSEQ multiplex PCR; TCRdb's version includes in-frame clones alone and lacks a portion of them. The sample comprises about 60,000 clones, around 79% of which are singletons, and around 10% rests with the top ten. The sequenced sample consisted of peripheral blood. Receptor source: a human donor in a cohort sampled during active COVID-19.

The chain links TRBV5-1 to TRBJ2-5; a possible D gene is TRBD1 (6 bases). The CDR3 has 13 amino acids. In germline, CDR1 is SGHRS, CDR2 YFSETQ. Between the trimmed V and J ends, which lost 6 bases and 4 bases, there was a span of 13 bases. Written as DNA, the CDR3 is TGCGCCAGCACTCAGGGGAGTGGAGAGACCCAGTACTTC. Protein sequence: CASTQGSGETQYF.

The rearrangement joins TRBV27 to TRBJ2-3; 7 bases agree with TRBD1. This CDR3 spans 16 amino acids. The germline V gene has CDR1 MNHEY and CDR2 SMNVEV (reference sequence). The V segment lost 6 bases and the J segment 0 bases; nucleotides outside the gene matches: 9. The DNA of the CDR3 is TGTGCCAGCAGGAGAGGGGGCCCGACTAGCACAGATACGCAGTATTTT. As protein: CASRRGGPTSTDTQYF.

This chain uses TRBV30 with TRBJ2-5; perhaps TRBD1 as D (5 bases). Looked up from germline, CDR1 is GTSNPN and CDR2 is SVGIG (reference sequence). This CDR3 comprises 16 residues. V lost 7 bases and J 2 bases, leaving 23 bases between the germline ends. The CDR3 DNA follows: TGTGCCTTTTTTGATCCATCCCGGACAACACAAGAGACCCAGTACTTC. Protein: CAFFDPSRTTQETQYF.

The CDR3 DNA reads as TGTGCCAGCAGCTTATTTAGCGGGGGACTATCGGGCAACTCCTACGAGCAGTACTTC. Its protein product is CASSLFSGGLSGNSYEQYF. This chain uses TRBV7-2 with TRBJ2-7; TRBD2 aligns across 9 bases. The germline gives CDR1 SGHTA, CDR2 FQGNSA. The J segment lost 0 bases and the V segment lost 2 bases, leaving 14 bases of the junction unmatched. CDR3 length equals 19 residues.

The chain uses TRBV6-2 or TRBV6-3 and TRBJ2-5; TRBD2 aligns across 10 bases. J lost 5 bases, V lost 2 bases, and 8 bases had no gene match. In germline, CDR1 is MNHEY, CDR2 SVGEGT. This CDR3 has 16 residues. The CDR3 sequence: CASSYPLAGEGETQYF. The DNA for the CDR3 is TGTGCCAGCAGTTACCCCCTAGCGGGAGAAGGGGAGACCCAGTACTTC.

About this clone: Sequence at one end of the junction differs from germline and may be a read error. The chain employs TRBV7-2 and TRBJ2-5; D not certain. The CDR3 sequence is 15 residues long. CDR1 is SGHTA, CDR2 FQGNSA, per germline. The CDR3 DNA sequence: TGTGCCAGCAGCACCAAATTAAATCACCAGGAGACCCAGTACTTC. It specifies CASSTKLNHQETQYF.

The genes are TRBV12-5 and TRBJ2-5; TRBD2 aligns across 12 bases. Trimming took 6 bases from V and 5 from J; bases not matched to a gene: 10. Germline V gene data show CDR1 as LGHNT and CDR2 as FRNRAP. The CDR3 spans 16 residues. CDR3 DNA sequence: TGTGCTAGTGGACATACCGGGACTAGCGGGTACGAGACCCAGTACTTC. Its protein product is CASGHTGTSGYETQYF.

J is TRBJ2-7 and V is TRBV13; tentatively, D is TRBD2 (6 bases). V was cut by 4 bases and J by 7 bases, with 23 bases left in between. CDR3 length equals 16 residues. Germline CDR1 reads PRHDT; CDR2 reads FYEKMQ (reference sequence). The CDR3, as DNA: TGTGCCAGCAGCTCCCTCCGGGGGAAGGAGGTGATGGAGCAGTACTTC. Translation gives CASSSLRGKEVMEQYF.

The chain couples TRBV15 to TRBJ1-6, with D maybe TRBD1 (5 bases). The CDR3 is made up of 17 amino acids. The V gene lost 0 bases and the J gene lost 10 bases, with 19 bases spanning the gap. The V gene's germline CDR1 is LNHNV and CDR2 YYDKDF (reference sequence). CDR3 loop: CATSRDGSGSRFSPLHF. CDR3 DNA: TGTGCCACCAGCAGAGATGGGTCAGGGTCCCGATTCTCACCCCTCCACTTT.

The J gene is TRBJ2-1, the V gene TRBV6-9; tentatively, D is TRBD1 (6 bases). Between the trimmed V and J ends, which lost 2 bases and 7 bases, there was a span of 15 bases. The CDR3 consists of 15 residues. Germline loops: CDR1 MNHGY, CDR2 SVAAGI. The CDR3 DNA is TGTGCCAGCAGTTATAGAGGGGGTGAAAGGAATGAGCAGTTCTTC. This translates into CASSYRGGERNEQFF.

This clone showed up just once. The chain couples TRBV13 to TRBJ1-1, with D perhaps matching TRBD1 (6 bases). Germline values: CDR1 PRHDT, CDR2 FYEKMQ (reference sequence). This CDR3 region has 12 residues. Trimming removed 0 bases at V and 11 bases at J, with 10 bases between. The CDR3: CASSLGARGAFF. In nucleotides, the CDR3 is TGTGCCAGCAGCTTAGGGGCGAGGGGGGCTTTCTTT.

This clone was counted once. CDR3 residues: CASSHGSGSTDTQYF. Here the CDR3 DNA reads TGCGCCAGCAGCCACGGATCGGGGAGTACAGATACGCAGTATTTT. The chain couples TRBV4-3 to TRBJ2-3; a weak D match, TRBD2 (5 bases). The CDR3 runs to 15 residues. Germline assignment: CDR1 LGHNA and CDR2 YSLEER. The germline V and J ends were trimmed by 3 bases and 3 bases, with 13 bases remaining between them.

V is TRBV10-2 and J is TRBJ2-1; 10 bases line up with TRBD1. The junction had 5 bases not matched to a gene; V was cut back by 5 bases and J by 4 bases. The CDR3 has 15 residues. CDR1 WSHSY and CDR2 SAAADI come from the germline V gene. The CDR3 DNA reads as TGCGCCAGCAGTTTACCGGGACAGGGGTACAATGAGCAGTTCTTC. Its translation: CASSLPGQGYNEQFF.

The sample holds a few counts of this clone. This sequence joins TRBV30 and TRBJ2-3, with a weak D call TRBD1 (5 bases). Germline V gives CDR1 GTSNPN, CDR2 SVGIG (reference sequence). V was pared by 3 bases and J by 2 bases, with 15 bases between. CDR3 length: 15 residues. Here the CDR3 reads CAWRDSVLNTDTQYF. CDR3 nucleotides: TGTGCCTGGAGAGACAGTGTACTAAACACAGATACGCAGTATTTT.

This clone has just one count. The CDR3 region is CASSGRGDGATNEKLFF. CDR3 sequence (DNA): TGTGCCAGCAGCGGACGGGGGGATGGGGCGACAAATGAAAAACTGTTTTTT. The rearrangement joins TRBV6-2 or TRBV6-3 to TRBJ1-4; possibly TRBD1 for D (5 bases). Germline CDR1 MNHEY, CDR2 SVGEGT. The CDR3 sequence is 17 residues long. The V end was cut by 6 bases, the J end by 5 bases, with 22 bases between.

This CDR3 reads CASSIRTGINEKLFF. CDR3 in DNA: TGTGCCAGTAGTATCCGAACAGGGATTAATGAAAAACTGTTTTTT. This chain links TRBV19 with TRBJ1-4; TRBD1 might be the D (6 bases). In germline, CDR1 is LNHDA, CDR2 SQIVND (reference sequence). The CDR3 has 15 residues. V was trimmed by 3 bases and J by 4 bases, leaving 12 bases between them.

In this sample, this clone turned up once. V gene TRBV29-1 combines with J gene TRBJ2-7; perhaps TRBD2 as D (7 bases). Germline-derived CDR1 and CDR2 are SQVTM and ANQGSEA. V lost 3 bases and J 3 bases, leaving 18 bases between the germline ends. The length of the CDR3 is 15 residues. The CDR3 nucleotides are TGCAGCGTTGAGTATGGGCGGGGGCAGGACTACGAGCAGTACTTC. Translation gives CSVEYGRGQDYEQYF.

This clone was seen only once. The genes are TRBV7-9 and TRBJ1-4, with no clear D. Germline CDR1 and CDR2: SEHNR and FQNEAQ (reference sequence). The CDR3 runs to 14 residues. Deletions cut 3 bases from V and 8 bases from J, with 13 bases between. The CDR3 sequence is CASSLVQVEEKLFF. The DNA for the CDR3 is TGTGCCAGCAGCTTGGTTCAGGTGGAAGAAAAACTGTTTTTT.

This CDR3 reads CASSLTTGDYEKLFF. The CDR3, as DNA: TGTGCCAGCAGCTTAACGACAGGGGACTATGAAAAACTGTTTTTT. This chain links TRBV7-2 with TRBJ1-4; 8 bases are a match to TRBD1. After removal of 2 bases from V and 6 bases from J, the junction contained 5 bases not matched to a gene. The germline V gene encodes CDR1 SGHTA and CDR2 FQGNSA. This CDR3 spans 15 amino acids.

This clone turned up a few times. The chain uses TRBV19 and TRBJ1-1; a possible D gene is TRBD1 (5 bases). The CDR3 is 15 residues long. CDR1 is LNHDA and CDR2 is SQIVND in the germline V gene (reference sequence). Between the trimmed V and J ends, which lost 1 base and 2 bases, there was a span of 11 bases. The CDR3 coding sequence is TGTGCCAGTAGTATAGCCGGGGGGATAAACACTGAAGCTTTCTTT. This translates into CASSIAGGINTEAFF.

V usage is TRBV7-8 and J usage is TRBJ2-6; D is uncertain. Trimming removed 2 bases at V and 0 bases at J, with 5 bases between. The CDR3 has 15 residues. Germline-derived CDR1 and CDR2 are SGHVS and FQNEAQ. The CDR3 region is CASSLTSSGANVLTF. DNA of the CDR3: TGTGCCAGCAGCTTAACGAGCTCTGGGGCCAACGTCCTGACTTTC.

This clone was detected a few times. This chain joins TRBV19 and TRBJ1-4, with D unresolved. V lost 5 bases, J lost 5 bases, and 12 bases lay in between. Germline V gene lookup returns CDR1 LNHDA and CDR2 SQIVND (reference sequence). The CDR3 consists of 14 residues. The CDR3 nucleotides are TGTGCCAGTAGTCGGCAGGCGGGGAATGAAAAACTGTTTTTT. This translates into CASSRQAGNEKLFF.

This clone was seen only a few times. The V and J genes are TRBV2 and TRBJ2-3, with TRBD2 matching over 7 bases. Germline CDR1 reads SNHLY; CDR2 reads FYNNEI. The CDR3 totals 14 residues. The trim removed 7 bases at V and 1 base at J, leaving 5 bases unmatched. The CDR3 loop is CASTITSGTDTQYF. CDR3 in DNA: TGTGCCAGCACCATAACTAGCGGCACAGATACGCAGTATTTT.

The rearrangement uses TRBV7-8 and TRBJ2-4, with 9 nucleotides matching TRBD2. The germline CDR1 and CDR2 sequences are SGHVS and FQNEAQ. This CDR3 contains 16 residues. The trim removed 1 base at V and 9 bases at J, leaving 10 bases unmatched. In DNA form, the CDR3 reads TGTGCCAGCAGCTTAGTTCCAGCGGGAGGAAGTAGCATTCAGTACTTC. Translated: CASSLVPAGGSSIQYF. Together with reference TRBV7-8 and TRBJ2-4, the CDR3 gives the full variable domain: GAGVSQSPRYKVAKRGQDVALRCDPISGHVSLFWYQQALGQGPEFLTYFQNEAQLDKSGLPSDRFFAERPEGSVSTLKIQRTQQEDSAVYLCASSLVPAGGSSIQYFGAGTRLSVL.

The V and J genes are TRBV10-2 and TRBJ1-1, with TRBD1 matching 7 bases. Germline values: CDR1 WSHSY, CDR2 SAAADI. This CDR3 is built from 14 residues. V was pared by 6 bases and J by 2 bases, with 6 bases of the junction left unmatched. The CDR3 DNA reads TGCGCCAGCAGGACGACAGGGCCTAACACTGAAGCTTTCTTT. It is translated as CASRTTGPNTEAFF.

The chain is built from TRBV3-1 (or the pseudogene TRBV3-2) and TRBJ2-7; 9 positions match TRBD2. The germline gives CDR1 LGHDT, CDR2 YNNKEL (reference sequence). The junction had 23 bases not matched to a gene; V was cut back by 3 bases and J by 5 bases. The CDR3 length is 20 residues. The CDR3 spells CASSHSRPGLSGRSKDEQYF. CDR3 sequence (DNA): TGTGCCAGCAGCCATAGCCGTCCGGGGCTGAGCGGGAGGTCGAAGGACGAGCAGTACTTC.

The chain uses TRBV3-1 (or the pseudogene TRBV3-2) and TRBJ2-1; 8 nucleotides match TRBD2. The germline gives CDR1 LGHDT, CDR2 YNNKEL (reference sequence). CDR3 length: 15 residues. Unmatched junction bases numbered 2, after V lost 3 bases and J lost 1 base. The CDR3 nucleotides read TGTGCCAGCAGCCACAGCGGGAGATCCTACAATGAGCAGTTCTTC. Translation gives CASSHSGRSYNEQFF.

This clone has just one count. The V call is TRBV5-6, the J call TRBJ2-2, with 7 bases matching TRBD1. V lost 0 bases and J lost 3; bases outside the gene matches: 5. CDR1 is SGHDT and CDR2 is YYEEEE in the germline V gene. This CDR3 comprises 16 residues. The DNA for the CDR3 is TGTGCCAGCAGCTTGGAACGGACAGGAGACACCGGGGAGCTGTTTTTT. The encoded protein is CASSLERTGDTGELFF.

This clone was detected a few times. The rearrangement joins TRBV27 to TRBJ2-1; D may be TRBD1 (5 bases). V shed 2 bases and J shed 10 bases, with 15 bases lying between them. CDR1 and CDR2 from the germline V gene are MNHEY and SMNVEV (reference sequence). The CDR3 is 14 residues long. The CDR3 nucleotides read TGTGCCAGCAGTTTACTTATAGGGGCGACAGAGCAGTTCTTC. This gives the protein CASSLLIGATEQFF.

For the CDR3, the DNA is TGCAGCGTTGGGGACTCGGACGGGGAGCTGTTTTTT. Its protein product is CSVGDSDGELFF. The chain couples TRBV29-1 to TRBJ2-2; tentatively, D is TRBD2 (6 bases). V shed 4 bases and J shed 7 bases, with 10 bases lying between them. The germline CDR1 and CDR2 sequences are SQVTM and ANQGSEA. The CDR3 length is 12 residues.

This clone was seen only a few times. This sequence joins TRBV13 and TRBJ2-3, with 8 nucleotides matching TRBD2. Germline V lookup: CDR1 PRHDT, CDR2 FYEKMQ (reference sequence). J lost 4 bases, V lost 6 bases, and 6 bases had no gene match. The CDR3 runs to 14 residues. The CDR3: CASSSTSVPDTQYF. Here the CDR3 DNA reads TGTGCCAGCAGTTCGACTAGCGTACCAGATACGCAGTATTTT.

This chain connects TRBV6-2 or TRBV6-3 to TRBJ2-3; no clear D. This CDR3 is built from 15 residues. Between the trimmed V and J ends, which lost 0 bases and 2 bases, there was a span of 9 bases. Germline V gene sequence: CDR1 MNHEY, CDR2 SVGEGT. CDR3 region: CASSYSETYTDTQYF. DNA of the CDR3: TGTGCCAGCAGTTACTCGGAGACGTACACAGATACGCAGTATTTT.